These 20 T cell receptor beta chains came from one sample sequenced in a study of blood T cell repertoires in COVID-19. Produced via immunoSEQ multiplex PCR; TCRdb's table is partial and in-frame only. The sample includes approximately 90,000 clones, about 77% of them seen just once. The sample was peripheral blood. The receptors were gathered from a man between 65 and 85 years old with COVID-19, enrolled during active disease.

This sequence joins TRBV6-2 or TRBV6-3 and TRBJ2-7, with 7 bases matching TRBD2. Germline CDR1 and CDR2: MNHEY and SVGEGT. V lost 4 bases, J lost 2 bases, and 11 bases stayed unmatched. This CDR3 has 16 residues. CDR3 amino acids: CASSSETPSGPYEQYF. As DNA, the CDR3 is TGTGCCAGCAGTTCCGAGACCCCTAGCGGACCCTACGAGCAGTACTTC.

The rearrangement joins TRBV7-9 to TRBJ1-3, with D hard to call. The CDR3 contains 14 residues. The V gene lost 0 bases and the J gene lost 14 bases, with 17 bases spanning the gap. Per germline, CDR1 SEHNR and CDR2 FQNEAQ (reference sequence). The CDR3 here is CASSLADSRTTLYF. The CDR3, as DNA: TGTGCCAGCAGCTTAGCGGACTCTAGGACGACCCTATATTTT. The full variable domain, with the rest looked up from reference TRBV7-9 and TRBJ1-3, is DTGVSQNPRHKITKRGQNVTFRCDPISEHNRLYWYRQTLGQGPEFLTYFQNEAQLEKSRLLSDRFSAERPKGSFSTLEIQRTEQGDSAMYLCASSLADSRTTLYFGEGSWLTVV.

The chain employs TRBV5-4 and TRBJ2-5; 9 nucleotides line up with TRBD2. V dropped 3 bases and J dropped 4; count of bases not matched to a gene: 10. There are 16 residues in the CDR3. In germline, CDR1 is SGHNT, CDR2 YYREEE (reference sequence). The CDR3 protein is CASSSPSTSGRETQYF. In DNA form, the CDR3 reads TGTGCCAGCAGCTCCCCGTCGACTAGCGGCCGAGAGACCCAGTACTTC.

The rearrangement links TRBV9 to TRBJ2-7; perhaps TRBD1 as D (6 bases). The germline gives CDR1 SGDLS, CDR2 YYNGEE. V dropped 4 bases and J dropped 2 bases, with 13 bases sitting between them. This CDR3 spans 14 amino acids. CDR3 loop: CASSPQGDAYEQYF. The CDR3 DNA follows: TGTGCCAGCAGCCCACAGGGCGATGCCTACGAGCAGTACTTC.

The count of this clone is one. For the CDR3, the DNA is TGCGCCAGCAGCCAAGTGGACAGAGACTACAATGAGCAGTTCTTC. This gives the protein CASSQVDRDYNEQFF. V is TRBV4-3 and J is TRBJ2-1; D is possibly TRBD1 (6 bases). The CDR3 is made up of 15 amino acids. The germline V and J ends were trimmed by 1 base and 3 bases, with 10 bases remaining between them. The germline V gene has CDR1 LGHNA and CDR2 YSLEER.

The V call is TRBV11-2, the J call TRBJ1-4; D may be TRBD1 (5 bases). The V end lost 0 bases, the J end lost 0 bases, and 20 bases lay between the germline ends. The CDR3 covers 20 residues. Per the germline V gene, CDR1 is SGHAT and CDR2 is FQNNGV. Here the CDR3 DNA reads TGTGCCAGCAGCTTAGATATCGGCAGGGCCTCAGGGACAACTAATGAAAAACTGTTTTTT. Encoded protein: CASSLDIGRASGTTNEKLFF.

This sequence joins TRBV7-2 and TRBJ2-5, with a tentative D call TRBD2 (5 bases). Germline V gene sequence: CDR1 SGHTA, CDR2 FQGNSA. With 7 bases removed from V and 1 base from J, the gap between germline ends came to 13 bases. This CDR3 region has 14 residues. The CDR3 sequence is CASTPPGIQETQYF. The CDR3, as DNA: TGTGCCAGCACCCCCCCCGGGATCCAAGAGACCCAGTACTTC.

This chain uses TRBV11-2 with TRBJ1-4, with TRBD1 as a possible D gene (5 bases). With 5 bases removed from V and 4 bases from J, the gap between germline ends came to 14 bases. Germline loops: CDR1 SGHAT, CDR2 FQNNGV. CDR3 size: 15 residues. The CDR3 region has the DNA TGTGCCAGCAGCACTGGGGGGACGGGTAATGAAAAACTGTTTTTT. Translation gives CASSTGGTGNEKLFF.

This chain joins TRBV19 and TRBJ2-2, with TRBD1 matching over 8 bases. The germline CDR1 and CDR2 sequences are LNHDA and SQIVND (reference sequence). The ends lost 8 bases at V and 6 bases at J; junction bases unmatched: 2. This CDR3 contains 12 residues. In DNA, the CDR3 is TGTGCCAGTCAGACAGGGGCCGGGGAGCTGTTTTTT. Residues: CASQTGAGELFF. Drawing the rest from reference TRBV19 and TRBJ2-2, the complete variable domain is DGGITQSPKYLFRKEGQNVTLSCEQNLNHDAMYWYRQDPGQGLRLIYYSQIVNDFQKGDIAEGYSVSREKKESFPLTVTSAQKNPTAFYLCASQTGAGELFFGEGSRLTVL.

The V call is TRBV11-3, the J call TRBJ2-1; the match to TRBD2 covers 11 bases. The CDR3 has 17 amino acids. CDR1 is SGHNT, CDR2 YENEEA, per germline. V was clipped by 5 bases and J by 3 bases; unmatched bases: 9. CDR3 bases: TGTGCCAGCAGCCTCGGGGTAGCGGGAGGGTTCTACAATGAGCAGTTCTTC. This translates into CASSLGVAGGFYNEQFF. Supplemented by reference TRBV11-3 and TRBJ2-1, the full variable domain reads EAGVVQSPRYKIIEKKQPVAFWCNPISGHNTLYWYLQNLGQGPELLIRYENEEAVDDSQLPKDRFSAERLKGVDSTLKIQPAELGDSAVYLCASSLGVAGGFYNEQFFGPGTRLTVL.

J is TRBJ2-1 and V is TRBV5-1; TRBD2 matches 8 bases. The CDR3 is 15 residues long. With 0 bases clipped from V and 12 bases from J, the junction kept 11 bases outside the gene matches. Germline CDR1 and CDR2: SGHRS and YFSETQ. The CDR3 spells CASSLAGAGERGQFF. Here the CDR3 DNA reads TGCGCCAGCAGCTTGGCCGGAGCGGGGGAAAGGGGGCAGTTCTTC.

The chain combines TRBV6-1 with TRBJ1-3, with D possibly matching TRBD1 (6 bases). Germline CDR1 and CDR2: MNHNS and SASEGT. This CDR3 region has 16 residues. V lost 4 bases and J 0 bases, leaving 13 bases between the germline ends. CDR3: CASSGASTGSGNTIYF. CDR3 sequence (DNA): TGTGCCAGCAGTGGAGCTTCGACAGGCTCTGGAAACACCATATATTTT.

The chain uses TRBV7-9 and TRBJ1-2; tentatively, D is TRBD1 (6 bases). Germline-derived CDR1 and CDR2 are SEHNR and FQNEAQ (reference sequence). CDR3 length: 13 residues. Trimming took 5 bases from V and 8 from J, leaving 15 bases between them. The CDR3 loop reads CASSPDSVGGYTF. CDR3 nucleotides: TGTGCCAGCAGCCCGGACAGTGTTGGAGGCTACACCTTC. The variable domain in full, with the rest retrieved from reference TRBV7-9 and TRBJ1-2, is DTGVSQNPRHKITKRGQNVTFRCDPISEHNRLYWYRQTLGQGPEFLTYFQNEAQLEKSRLLSDRFSAERPKGSFSTLEIQRTEQGDSAMYLCASSPDSVGGYTFGSGTRLTVV.

This chain uses TRBV29-1 with TRBJ1-1; a weak D match, TRBD1 (6 bases). V dropped 7 bases and J dropped 4 bases, with 16 bases sitting between them. Germline CDR1 and CDR2: SQVTM and ANQGSEA. There are 13 residues in the CDR3. As DNA, the CDR3 is TGCAGCGCCAAACAGGGTGATATCACTGAAGCTTTCTTT. As protein: CSAKQGDITEAFF. The full variable domain, with the rest looked up from reference TRBV29-1 and TRBJ1-1, is SAVISQKPSRDICQRGTSLTIQCQVDSQVTMMFWYRQQPGQSLTLIATANQGSEATYESGFVIDKFPISRPNLTFSTLTVSNMSPEDSSIYLCSAKQGDITEAFFGQGTRLTVV.

CDR3 DNA: TGTGCCAGCAGCCTAGATCGGGGGAGTACTGAAGCTTTCTTT. The encoded protein is CASSLDRGSTEAFF. The chain employs TRBV5-4 and TRBJ1-1, with D perhaps TRBD1 (5 bases). Germline loops: CDR1 SGHNT, CDR2 YYREEE (reference sequence). The CDR3 spans 14 residues. Trimming stripped 4 bases from V and 5 bases from J, with 15 bases between.

The chain uses TRBV14 and TRBJ1-2; D is perhaps TRBD1 (6 bases). The CDR3 covers 15 residues. CDR1 and CDR2 (germline): SGHDN, FVKESK. Trimming removed 1 base from V and 5 bases from J, with 14 bases in between. CDR3 DNA: TGTGCCAGCAGCCAAGGTTTTTGGACAGCGTATGGCTACACCTTC. As protein: CASSQGFWTAYGYTF.

The rearrangement uses TRBV7-2 and TRBJ2-1, with 7 bases lining up with TRBD1. V gave up 3 bases and J gave up 1 base; unmatched junction bases: 3. Germline-derived CDR1 and CDR2 are SGHTA and FQGNSA. The CDR3 has 15 amino acids. The CDR3 bases are TGTGCCAGCAGCTTCCAGGGGGAATCCTACAATGAGCAGTTCTTC. It codes for CASSFQGESYNEQFF.

The CDR3: CASSRRQAHYGYTF. In DNA, the CDR3 is TGTGCCAGCAGTCGGAGACAGGCACACTATGGCTACACCTTC. V is TRBV7-2 and J is TRBJ1-2; TRBD1 is a possible D gene (6 bases). CDR3 length: 14 residues. Trimming removed 6 bases at V and 3 bases at J, with 14 bases between. Germline-derived CDR1 and CDR2 are SGHTA and FQGNSA.

This sequence joins TRBV30 and TRBJ2-7; no definite D call. V was shortened by 0 bases and J by 3 bases, with 6 bases between the two germline ends. Germline CDR1 and CDR2: GTSNPN and SVGIG (reference sequence). The CDR3 consists of 12 residues. The CDR3 is CAWSVLVYEQYF. For the CDR3, the DNA is TGTGCCTGGAGTGTACTGGTCTACGAGCAGTACTTC.

The genes are TRBV18 and TRBJ2-5; TRBD2 is a possible D gene (7 bases). The germline V gene encodes CDR1 KGHSH and CDR2 LQKENI. This CDR3 spans 16 amino acids. V was trimmed by 0 bases and J by 1 base, leaving 12 bases between them. CDR3 loop: CASSPPTGGLQETQYF. In nucleotides, the CDR3 is TGTGCCAGCTCACCACCTACGGGGGGCCTCCAAGAGACCCAGTACTTC. The full variable domain, rest sourced from reference TRBV18 and TRBJ2-5, is NAGVMQNPRHLVRRRGQEARLRCSPMKGHSHVYWYRQLPEEGLKFMVYLQKENIIDESGMPKERFSAEFPKEGPSILRIQQVVRGDSAAYFCASSPPTGGLQETQYFGPGTRLLVL.